These 26 T cell receptor beta chains originate from one sample sequenced in a study of OX40 agonist ivuxolimab in advanced cancers. Assay used: immunoSEQ multiplex PCR; TCRdb lists only in-frame clones, some missing. The repertoire includes 45,000 to 70,000 clones, about 82% of them detected once, and 0.8% to 1% sits in the top ten. Sequencing used CD4+ or CD8+ T cells sorted from blood, obtained in a trial of the OX40 agonist ivuxolimab. Receptor source: an adult with an advanced solid tumor such as melanoma, head and neck, liver or kidney cancer.

V and J are TRBV5-1 and TRBJ2-7; D remains unclear. The CDR3 runs to 15 residues. V was shortened by 0 bases and J by 2 bases, with 12 bases between the two germline ends. Germline V gene sequence: CDR1 SGHRS, CDR2 YFSETQ. Here the CDR3 reads CASSLADTPTYEQYF. CDR3 nucleotides: TGCGCCAGCAGCTTGGCAGACACACCAACCTACGAGCAGTACTTC.

V gene TRBV4-1 combines with J gene TRBJ2-3; the D is unclear. This CDR3 has 12 amino acids. In germline, CDR1 is MGHRA, CDR2 YSYEKL. Trimming removed 0 bases at V and 2 bases at J, with 0 bases between. The CDR3 spells CASSQDTDTQYF. The CDR3 nucleotides read TGCGCCAGCAGCCAAGACACAGATACGCAGTATTTT.

The V gene is TRBV19, the J gene TRBJ1-1; no reliable D call. CDR3 length equals 13 residues. Germline CDR1 is LNHDA and CDR2 is SQIVND (reference sequence). V was clipped by 6 bases and J by 1 base, with 9 bases between them. The CDR3 DNA follows: TGTGCCAGTAGCTCACGCGGGAACACTGAAGCTTTCTTT. Translation gives CASSSRGNTEAFF.

As concerns this clone: An end of the junction differs from the germline gene, which may be a read error. This chain links TRBV7-7 with TRBJ2-5; 10 bases align to TRBD2. The length of the CDR3 is 14 residues. Germline V gives CDR1 SSHAT, CDR2 FNYEAQ (reference sequence). The CDR3 coding sequence is TGTGCTAGCAGCCCTACTAGCGGGATAGAGACCCAGTACTTC. Protein: CASSPTSGIETQYF. The entire variable domain, with the rest obtained from reference TRBV7-7 and TRBJ2-5, is as follows: GAGVSQSPRYKVTKRGQDVTLRCDPISSHATLYWYQQALGQGPEFLTYFNYEAQPDKSGLPSDRFSAERPEGSISTLTIQRTEQRDSAMYRCASSPTSGIETQYFGPGTRLLVL.

This clone was counted many times. The rearrangement links TRBV6-5 to TRBJ1-6; D is perhaps TRBD1 (6 bases). This CDR3 comprises 15 residues. The germline V and J ends were trimmed by 6 bases and 7 bases, with 16 bases remaining between them. Germline V gene sequence: CDR1 MNHEY, CDR2 SVGAGI. The CDR3 loop is CASRAGQGWNSPLHF. The CDR3 coding sequence is TGTGCCAGCAGAGCCGGCCAGGGGTGGAATTCACCCCTCCACTTT.

Here the CDR3 DNA reads TGCGCCAGCAGCCAAACACGTACCCCGTTGACGCGGGGAAACACCATATATTTT. Translated, it gives CASSQTRTPLTRGNTIYF. The chain couples TRBV4-1 to TRBJ1-3; D is undetermined. The CDR3 totals 18 residues. Deletions cut 2 bases from V and 4 bases from J, with 21 bases between. The germline gives CDR1 MGHRA, CDR2 YSYEKL.

This chain links TRBV7-9 with TRBJ1-1; TRBD1 aligns across 8 bases. Losses at the gene ends were 5 bases for V and 1 base for J; bases not matched to a gene: 6. CDR3 length: 15 amino acids. Germline V gives CDR1 SEHNR, CDR2 FQNEAQ (reference sequence). The CDR3 reads CASSATGGGNTEAFF. CDR3 in DNA: TGTGCCAGCAGCGCCACAGGGGGGGGGAACACTGAAGCTTTCTTT.

The rearrangement links TRBV11-2 to TRBJ1-5, with 9 nucleotides matching TRBD1. This CDR3 comprises 15 residues. The V segment lost 2 bases and the J segment 7 bases; nucleotides outside the gene matches: 6. Germline V lookup: CDR1 SGHAT, CDR2 FQNNGV. The DNA of the CDR3 is TGTGCCAGCAGCTTAACAGGGGGCGGAGAACAGCCCCAGCATTTT. Amino acid sequence: CASSLTGGGEQPQHF. Complete variable domain (other parts from reference TRBV11-2 and TRBJ1-5): EAGVAQSPRYKIIEKRQSVAFWCNPISGHATLYWYQQILGQGPKLLIQFQNNGVVDDSQLPKDRFSAERLKGVDSTLKIQPAKLEDSAVYLCASSLTGGGEQPQHFGDGTRLSIL.

This chain links TRBV5-4 with TRBJ2-7; D call uncertain. CDR3 length: 14 amino acids. From germline, CDR1 is SGHNT and CDR2 YYREEE (reference sequence). V was shortened by 0 bases and J by 1 base, with 8 bases between the two germline ends. The CDR3 DNA follows: TGTGCCAGCAGCTTGGTCCCGGCATCCTACGAGCAGTACTTC. This encodes CASSLVPASYEQYF.

This clone was recorded only once. The chain combines TRBV2 with TRBJ1-6; the match to TRBD1 covers 10 bases. From germline, CDR1 is SNHLY and CDR2 FYNNEI. The trim removed 5 bases at V and 7 bases at J, leaving 2 bases unmatched. This CDR3 has 14 amino acids. The CDR3 DNA reads as TGTGCCAGCAGTTTGGACAGGGGGAATTCACCCCTCCACTTT. This sequence encodes CASSLDRGNSPLHF.

The J gene is TRBJ2-3, the V gene TRBV27, with a possible D match to TRBD2 (6 bases). The ends were cut back, 5 bases at V and 4 bases at J, with 19 bases in the middle. Looked up from germline, CDR1 is MNHEY and CDR2 is SMNVEV (reference sequence). This CDR3 is built from 16 residues. The CDR3 loop reads CASSPPAGQTPDTQYF. CDR3 bases: TGTGCCAGCAGTCCTCCCGCGGGGCAGACACCAGATACGCAGTATTTT.

This clone is classed as medium-sized. This chain connects TRBV6-4 to TRBJ1-1, with D hard to call. Per the germline V gene, CDR1 is MRHNA and CDR2 is SNTAGT. CDR3 length: 13 residues. Trimming stripped 2 bases from V and 1 base from J, with 5 bases between. DNA for the CDR3: TGTGCCAGCAGTGACCAGGCGAACACTGAAGCTTTCTTT. Protein sequence: CASSDQANTEAFF.

The chain couples TRBV25-1 to TRBJ1-4, with no clear D. V lost 3 bases and J 2 bases, leaving 16 bases between the germline ends. The CDR3 contains 17 residues. CDR1 and CDR2 from the germline V gene are MGHDK and SYGVNS. The CDR3 sequence: CASSEGIGLSTNEKLFF. As DNA, the CDR3 is TGTGCCAGCAGTGAGGGGATTGGGTTGTCGACTAATGAAAAACTGTTTTTT.

The J gene is TRBJ1-3, the V gene TRBV5-1, with TRBD1 identical over 7 bases. With 2 bases clipped from V and 0 bases from J, the junction kept 8 bases outside the gene matches. Germline values: CDR1 SGHRS, CDR2 YFSETQ. The CDR3 contains 17 residues. DNA for the CDR3: TGCGCCAGCAGCTTTGGGGGACAGCTTATCTCTGGAAACACCATATATTTT. This codes for CASSFGGQLISGNTIYF.

The rearrangement uses TRBV6-5 and TRBJ1-1; TRBD1 is a possible D gene (5 bases). V was trimmed by 0 bases and J by 7 bases, leaving 18 bases between them. The CDR3 totals 16 residues. CDR1 MNHEY and CDR2 SVGAGI come from the germline V gene. The CDR3 loop reads CASSYSWPLAGGEAFF. The CDR3 coding sequence is TGTGCCAGCAGTTACTCGTGGCCTCTCGCCGGGGGTGAAGCTTTCTTT.

This clone has only a few counts. The chain couples TRBV7-9 to TRBJ1-1; D is unclear. The CDR3 is 13 amino acids. Germline CDR1 is SEHNR and CDR2 is FQNEAQ (reference sequence). The ends were cut back, 3 bases at V and 0 bases at J, with 5 bases in the middle. The CDR3 sequence: CASSFRVNTEAFF. As DNA, the CDR3 is TGTGCCAGCAGCTTTAGGGTGAACACTGAAGCTTTCTTT. The whole variable domain, filled in from reference TRBV7-9 and TRBJ1-1, reads DTGVSQNPRHKITKRGQNVTFRCDPISEHNRLYWYRQTLGQGPEFLTYFQNEAQLEKSRLLSDRFSAERPKGSFSTLEIQRTEQGDSAMYLCASSFRVNTEAFFGQGTRLTVV.

This chain joins TRBV10-3 and TRBJ2-1; no definite D call. Germline loops: CDR1 ENHRY, CDR2 SYGVKD. The CDR3 extends over 15 amino acids. Trimming cost V 2 bases and J 2 bases, with 10 bases left between them. The CDR3 region is CAISEMARTYNEQFF. The DNA for the CDR3 is TGTGCCATCAGTGAGATGGCCCGCACCTACAATGAGCAGTTCTTC.

The rearrangement joins TRBV27 to TRBJ1-2; D is uncertain. Germline assignment: CDR1 MNHEY and CDR2 SMNVEV (reference sequence). CDR3 length: 14 residues. Trimming removed 4 bases from V and 0 bases from J, with 9 bases in between. The CDR3 nucleotides read TGTGCCAGCAGTTCCGCAGGCACTAACTATGGCTACACCTTC. This sequence encodes CASSSAGTNYGYTF.

J is TRBJ1-4 and V is TRBV2; 9 positions agree with TRBD1. This CDR3 region has 15 residues. Germline V gene lookup returns CDR1 SNHLY and CDR2 FYNNEI. The J segment lost 4 bases and the V segment lost 9 bases, leaving 9 bases of the junction unmatched. The DNA of the CDR3 is TGTGCCAGACGTGGTGACAGGGGGGATAATGAAAAACTGTTTTTT. Amino acid sequence: CARRGDRGDNEKLFF.

The chain is built from TRBV5-6 and TRBJ1-5; D perhaps matches TRBD1 (6 bases). Trimming left V 6 bases short and J 3 bases short, with 19 bases between. The CDR3 consists of 16 residues. Germline V gene sequence: CDR1 SGHDT, CDR2 YYEEEE. Here the CDR3 DNA reads TGTGCCAGCACCATGGAGGGGGGGCTTCTCAATCAGCCCCAGCATTTT. Translation gives CASTMEGGLLNQPQHF.

This chain links TRBV21-1 with TRBJ1-5; the D segment call TRBD1 is taken from the table without a DNA check. TRBV21-1 is assigned pseudogene status. There are 18 residues in the CDR3. For the CDR3, the DNA is TGTGCCAGCAGCAAAGGGGGAGCAGGGGCTCACTGTAATCAGCCCCAGCATTTT. Protein product: CASSKGGAGAHCNQPQHF.

The genes are TRBV6-1 and TRBJ1-1; 7 bases align to TRBD1. The length of the CDR3 is 15 residues. V dropped 5 bases and J dropped 5; count of bases not matched to a gene: 11. CDR1 is MNHNS, CDR2 SASEGT, per germline. The CDR3 DNA reads TGTGCCAGCAGTCTTCGGACAGGCCCCGGAACTGAAGCTTTCTTT. It codes for CASSLRTGPGTEAFF.

The chain couples TRBV6-1 to TRBJ2-1; D possibly corresponds to TRBD2 (7 bases). This CDR3 contains 14 residues. Germline values: CDR1 MNHNS, CDR2 SASEGT. V gave up 8 bases and J gave up 7 bases, with 18 bases separating them. CDR3 residues: CASRWGGARNEQFF. For the CDR3, the DNA is TGTGCCAGCCGTTGGGGGGGGGCCCGGAATGAGCAGTTCTTC.

The rearrangement links TRBV5-1 to TRBJ2-5; 11 bases align to TRBD1. After removal of 5 bases from V and 2 bases from J, the junction contained 8 bases not matched to a gene. The V gene's germline CDR1 is SGHRS and CDR2 YFSETQ. The CDR3 is made up of 16 amino acids. CDR3 amino acids: CASRAGTGGSQETQYF. The CDR3 DNA reads TGCGCCAGCAGAGCCGGGACAGGGGGTAGTCAAGAGACCCAGTACTTC.

The J gene is TRBJ1-3, the V gene TRBV11-3, with D unresolved. The V end was cut by 1 base, the J end by 2 bases, with 6 bases between. This CDR3 has 14 amino acids. Germline CDR1 is SGHNT and CDR2 is YENEEA. The CDR3 sequence: CASSLGSAGNTIYF. The CDR3 DNA sequence: TGTGCCAGCAGCTTAGGGTCCGCTGGAAACACCATATATTTT.

The chain has TRBV11-3 and TRBJ1-3; D may be TRBD1 (5 bases). This CDR3 is built from 16 residues. Per the germline V gene, CDR1 is SGHNT and CDR2 is YENEEA. V lost 0 bases to trimming and J lost 0 bases, with 9 bases between them. The CDR3 is CASSLDGAVSGNTIYF. CDR3 sequence (DNA): TGTGCCAGCAGCTTAGATGGGGCAGTCTCTGGAAACACCATATATTTT.